Described below is a single T cell receptor (beta chain) sequence and its context. The V gene's germline CDR1 is SGHRS and CDR2 YFSETQ. V was clipped by 1 base and J by 8 bases; unmatched bases: 13. This CDR3 contains 16 residues. This record comes from a study of blood T cell repertoires in COVID-19. Per the original data handling: It was from reference gene primer amplification that nucleated cell counts were estimated. Here immunoSEQ multiplex PCR was the method, and the copy in TCRdb shows in-frame clones only, minus some. V and J calls and clone size are given by that table; D and trimming were obtained from the DNA. The table includes 200,000 to 250,000 clones, around nine tenths detected once.

This sequence was found in a woman in her fifties or sixties who had recovered from COVID-19. The rearrangement uses TRBV5-1 and TRBJ1-2; 8 bases agree with TRBD1. What was sequenced was PBMCs or T cells enriched from blood (not recorded which). The CDR3 nucleotides are TGCGCCAGCAGCTTGCTGCCCCCCGGACAGGGAAACGGCTACACCTTC. This sequence encodes CASSLLPPGQGNGYTF.